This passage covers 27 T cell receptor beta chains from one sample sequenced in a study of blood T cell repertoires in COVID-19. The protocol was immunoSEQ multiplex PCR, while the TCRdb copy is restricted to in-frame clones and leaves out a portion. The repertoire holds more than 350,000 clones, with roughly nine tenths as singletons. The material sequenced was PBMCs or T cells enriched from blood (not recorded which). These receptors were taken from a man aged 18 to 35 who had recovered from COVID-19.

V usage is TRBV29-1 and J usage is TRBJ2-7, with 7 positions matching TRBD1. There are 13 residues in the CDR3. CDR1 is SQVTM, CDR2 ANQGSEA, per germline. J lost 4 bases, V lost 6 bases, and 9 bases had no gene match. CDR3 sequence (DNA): TGCAGCGTCGCAGACAGGGTTCGGTACGAGCAGTACTTC. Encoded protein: CSVADRVRYEQYF.

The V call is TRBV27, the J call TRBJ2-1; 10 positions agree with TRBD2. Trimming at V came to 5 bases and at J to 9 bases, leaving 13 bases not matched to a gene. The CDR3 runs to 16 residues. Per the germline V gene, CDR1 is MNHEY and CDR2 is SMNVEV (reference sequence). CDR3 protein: CASSILGAGGPVEQFF. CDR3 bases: TGTGCCAGCAGTATCCTTGGAGCGGGAGGGCCGGTTGAGCAGTTCTTC.

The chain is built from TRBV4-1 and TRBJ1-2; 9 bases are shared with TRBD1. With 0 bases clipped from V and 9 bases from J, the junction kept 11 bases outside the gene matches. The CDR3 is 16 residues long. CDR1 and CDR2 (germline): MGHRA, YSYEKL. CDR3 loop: CASSQELLGQGSRYTF. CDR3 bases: TGCGCCAGCAGCCAAGAATTGCTGGGACAGGGTTCTCGCTACACCTTC.

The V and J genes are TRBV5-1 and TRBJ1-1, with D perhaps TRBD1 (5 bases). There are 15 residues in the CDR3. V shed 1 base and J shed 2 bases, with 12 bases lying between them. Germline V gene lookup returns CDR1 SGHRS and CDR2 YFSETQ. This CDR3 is CASSLLAGLNTEAFF. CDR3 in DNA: TGCGCCAGCAGCTTGTTGGCAGGGCTAAACACTGAAGCTTTCTTT.

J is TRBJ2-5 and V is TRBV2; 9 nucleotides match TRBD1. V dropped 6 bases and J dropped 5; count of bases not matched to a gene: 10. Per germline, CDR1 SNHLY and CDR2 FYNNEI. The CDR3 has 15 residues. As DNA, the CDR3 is TGTGCCAGCAGAGCTGGGACAGGGTCGTCCGAGACCCAGTACTTC. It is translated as CASRAGTGSSETQYF.

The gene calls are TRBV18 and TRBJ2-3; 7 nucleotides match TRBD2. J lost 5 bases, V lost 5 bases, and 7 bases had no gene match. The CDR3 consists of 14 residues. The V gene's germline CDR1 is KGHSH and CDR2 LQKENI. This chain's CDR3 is CASSSGGFEDTQYF. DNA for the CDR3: TGTGCCAGCTCATCGGGGGGTTTTGAAGATACGCAGTATTTT.

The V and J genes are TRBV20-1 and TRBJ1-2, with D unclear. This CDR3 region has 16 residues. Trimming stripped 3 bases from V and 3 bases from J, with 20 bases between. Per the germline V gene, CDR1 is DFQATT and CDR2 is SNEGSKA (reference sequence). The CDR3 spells CSASYLSTWGDYGYTF. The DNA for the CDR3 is TGCAGTGCTAGTTATTTGAGTACATGGGGAGACTATGGCTACACCTTC.

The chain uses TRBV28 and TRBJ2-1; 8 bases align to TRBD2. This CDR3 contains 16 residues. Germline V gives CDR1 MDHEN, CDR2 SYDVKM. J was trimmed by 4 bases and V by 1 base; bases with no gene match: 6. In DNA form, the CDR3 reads TGTGCCAGCAGTTTATCCGCCGGGACTAGATACAATGAGCAGTTCTTC. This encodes CASSLSAGTRYNEQFF.

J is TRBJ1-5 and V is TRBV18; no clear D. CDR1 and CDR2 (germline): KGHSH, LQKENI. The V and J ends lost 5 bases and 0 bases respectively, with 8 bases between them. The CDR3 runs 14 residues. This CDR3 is CASSGQNSNQPQHF. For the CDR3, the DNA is TGTGCCAGCTCAGGGCAGAATAGCAATCAGCCCCAGCATTTT.

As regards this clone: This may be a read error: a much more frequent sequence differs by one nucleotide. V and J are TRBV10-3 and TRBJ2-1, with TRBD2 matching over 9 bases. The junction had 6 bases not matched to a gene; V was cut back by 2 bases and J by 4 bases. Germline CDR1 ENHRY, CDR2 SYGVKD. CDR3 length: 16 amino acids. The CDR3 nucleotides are TGTGCCATCAGTGAGGCGGGGGGGGGCTCGTACAATGAGCAGTTCTTC. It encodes CAISEAGGGSYNEQFF.

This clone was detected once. The chain's CDR3 is CASRDRQGGYEQYF. CDR3 nucleotides: TGTGCCAGCAGGGATCGACAGGGTGGCTACGAGCAGTACTTC. V usage is TRBV2 and J usage is TRBJ2-7, with 7 bases fitting TRBD1. Trimming at V came to 6 bases and at J to 3 bases, leaving 8 bases not matched to a gene. The CDR3 extends over 14 amino acids. CDR1 and CDR2 from the germline V gene are SNHLY and FYNNEI.

The CDR3 DNA follows: TGTGCCAGCAGCTACGGGACAGGGTCCTACGAGCAGTACTTC. Its translation is CASSYGTGSYEQYF. V usage is TRBV5-4 and J usage is TRBJ2-7; 9 bases match TRBD1. The CDR3 has 14 residues. The ends lost 3 bases at V and 1 base at J; junction bases unmatched: 2. Germline CDR1 SGHNT, CDR2 YYREEE (reference sequence).

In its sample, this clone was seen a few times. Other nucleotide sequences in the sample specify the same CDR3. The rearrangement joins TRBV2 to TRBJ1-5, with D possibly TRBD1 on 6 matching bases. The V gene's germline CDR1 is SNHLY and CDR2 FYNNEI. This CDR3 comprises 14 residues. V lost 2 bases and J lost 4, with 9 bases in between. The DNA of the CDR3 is TGTGCCAGCAGTGAACGAGGGGGAAATCAGCCCCAGCATTTT. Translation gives CASSERGGNQPQHF.

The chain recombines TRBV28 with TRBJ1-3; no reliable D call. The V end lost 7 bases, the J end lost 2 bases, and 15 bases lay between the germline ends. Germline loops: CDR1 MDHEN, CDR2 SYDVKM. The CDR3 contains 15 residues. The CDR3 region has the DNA TGTGCCAGCACCCGTTCCCGGGGTCCTGGAAACACCATATATTTT. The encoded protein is CASTRSRGPGNTIYF.

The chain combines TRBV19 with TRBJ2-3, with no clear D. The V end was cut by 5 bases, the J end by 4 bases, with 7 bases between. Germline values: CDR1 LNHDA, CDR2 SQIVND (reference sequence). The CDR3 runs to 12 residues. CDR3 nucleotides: TGTGCCAGTAGTCCTTTTCCAGATACGCAGTATTTT. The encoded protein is CASSPFPDTQYF.

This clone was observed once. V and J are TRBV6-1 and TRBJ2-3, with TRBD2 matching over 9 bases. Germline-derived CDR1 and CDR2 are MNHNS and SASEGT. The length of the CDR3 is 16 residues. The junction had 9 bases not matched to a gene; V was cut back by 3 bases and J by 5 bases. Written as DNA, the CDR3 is TGTGCCAGCAGTGATGGGGGCGGGAGGGCCTTAGATACGCAGTATTTT. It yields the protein CASSDGGGRALDTQYF.

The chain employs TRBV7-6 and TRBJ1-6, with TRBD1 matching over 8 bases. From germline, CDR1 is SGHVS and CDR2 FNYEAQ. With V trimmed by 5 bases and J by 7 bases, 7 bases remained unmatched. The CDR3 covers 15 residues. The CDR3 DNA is TGTGCCAGCAGCAGCCCAGGGGGCGTGAATTCACCCCTCCACTTT. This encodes CASSSPGGVNSPLHF.

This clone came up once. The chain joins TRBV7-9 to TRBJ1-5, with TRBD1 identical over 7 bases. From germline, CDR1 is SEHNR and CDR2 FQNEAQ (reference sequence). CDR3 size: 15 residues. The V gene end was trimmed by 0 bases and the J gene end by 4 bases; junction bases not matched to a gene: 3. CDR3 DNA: TGTGCCAGCAGCTTAGCGACAGGGACTAATCAGCCCCAGCATTTT. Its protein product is CASSLATGTNQPQHF.

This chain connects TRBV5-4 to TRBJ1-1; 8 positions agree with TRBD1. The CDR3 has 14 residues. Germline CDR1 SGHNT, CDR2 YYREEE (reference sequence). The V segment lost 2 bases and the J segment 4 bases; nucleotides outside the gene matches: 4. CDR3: CASSFKDRVTEAFF. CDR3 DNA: TGTGCCAGCAGCTTTAAGGACAGGGTCACTGAAGCTTTCTTT.

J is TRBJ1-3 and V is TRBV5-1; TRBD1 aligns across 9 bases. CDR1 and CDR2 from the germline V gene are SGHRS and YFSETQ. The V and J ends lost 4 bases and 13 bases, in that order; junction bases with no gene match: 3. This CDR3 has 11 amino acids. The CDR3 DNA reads TGCGCCAGCAGCCCGGGACAGGGAATATATTTT. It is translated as CASSPGQGIYF.

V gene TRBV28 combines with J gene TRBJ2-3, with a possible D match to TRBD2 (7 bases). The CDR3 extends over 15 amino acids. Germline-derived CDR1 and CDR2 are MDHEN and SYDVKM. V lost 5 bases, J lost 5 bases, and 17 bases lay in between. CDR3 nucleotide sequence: TGTGCCAGCAGTAAACGGGAGAGGGGGGGAGATACGCAGTATTTT. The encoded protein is CASSKRERGGDTQYF.

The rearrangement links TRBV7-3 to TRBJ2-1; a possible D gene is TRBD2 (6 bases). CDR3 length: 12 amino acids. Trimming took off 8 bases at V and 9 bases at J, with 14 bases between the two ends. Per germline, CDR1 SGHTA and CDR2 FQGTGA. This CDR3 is CASGDSRSEQFF. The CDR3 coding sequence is TGTGCCAGCGGGGACTCCCGCAGTGAGCAGTTCTTC.

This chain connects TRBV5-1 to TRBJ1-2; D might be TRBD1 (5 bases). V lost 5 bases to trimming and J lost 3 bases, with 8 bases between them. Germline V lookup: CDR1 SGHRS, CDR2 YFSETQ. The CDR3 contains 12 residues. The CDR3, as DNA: TGCGCCAGCAGTATAGGGGACTATGGCTACACCTTC. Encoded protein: CASSIGDYGYTF.

The CDR3 nucleotides read TGTGCCAGCAGTGAGGGGGGGGTGCGCGAGCAGTACTTC. Translated: CASSEGGVREQYF. The V and J genes are TRBV6-1 and TRBJ2-7, with 7 bases identical to TRBD2. The germline V gene encodes CDR1 MNHNS and CDR2 SASEGT. The J segment lost 6 bases and the V segment lost 3 bases, leaving 5 bases of the junction unmatched. The CDR3 runs 13 residues.

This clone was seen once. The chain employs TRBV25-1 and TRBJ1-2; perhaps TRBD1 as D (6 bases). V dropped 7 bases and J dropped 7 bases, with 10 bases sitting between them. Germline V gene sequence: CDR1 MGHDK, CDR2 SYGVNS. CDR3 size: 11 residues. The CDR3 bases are TGTGCCAGCAACCTAGGGGGTGGCTACACCTTC. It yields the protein CASNLGGGYTF.

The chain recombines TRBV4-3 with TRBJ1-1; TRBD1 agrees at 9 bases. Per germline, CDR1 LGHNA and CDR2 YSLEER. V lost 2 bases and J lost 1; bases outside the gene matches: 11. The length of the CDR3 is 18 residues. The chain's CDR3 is CASSQPSGTGRWNTEAFF. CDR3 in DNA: TGCGCCAGCAGCCAACCTTCCGGGACAGGGAGGTGGAACACTGAAGCTTTCTTT.

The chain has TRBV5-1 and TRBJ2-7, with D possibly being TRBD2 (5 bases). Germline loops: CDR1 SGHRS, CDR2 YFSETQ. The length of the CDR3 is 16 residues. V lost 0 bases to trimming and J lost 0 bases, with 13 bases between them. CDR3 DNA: TGCGCCAGCAGCTTGGGATGGGGTGGAGGCTCCTACGAGCAGTACTTC. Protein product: CASSLGWGGGSYEQYF.